This entry concerns a single T cell receptor (beta chain). CDR3 size: 16 residues. V shed 0 bases and J shed 2 bases, with 11 bases lying between them. Germline V CDR1 and CDR2: SGHVS, FQNEAQ. This sample was taken from a study of CD8+ T cells in alopecia areata. This sample's treatment: oral pan-JAK inhibitor, 5-10 mg twice daily. Sequencing used cDNA as its template, made by extracting RNA and reverse transcribing it. Clones were read by immunoSEQ multiplex PCR, and TCRdb kept only the in-frame ones, dropping some. The data hold about 160,000 clones, with roughly 65% observed a single time. This chain connects TRBV7-8 to TRBJ2-1; D uncertain. The sequence was obtained from a human donor with alopecia areata. The starting material was CD4+ T cells sorted from blood, obtained at week 4, from a patient treated with tofacitinib. CDR3 nucleotide sequence: TGTGCCAGCAGCTTAGCGACCGGGCGACCCTACAATGAGCAGTTCTTC. This translates into CASSLATGRPYNEQFF.